The 10 T cell receptor beta chains given below trace back to one sample, sequenced in a study of cytomegalovirus exposure and HLA in healthy donors. The study ran its PCR with 60 Vbeta and 13 Jbeta primers. Method: immunoSEQ multiplex PCR; TCRdb's copy keeps in-frame clones and lacks some. The sample consists of some 220,000 clones, roughly 81% of them appearing once. The specimen sequenced was PBMCs. The receptors here all came from a girl aged 2-10 years in good health and CMV-seronegative.

V usage is TRBV29-1 and J usage is TRBJ2-6, with a possible D match to TRBD2 (7 bases). The CDR3 length is 15 residues. Germline V gene lookup returns CDR1 SQVTM and CDR2 ANQGSEA. V was shortened by 3 bases and J by 3 bases, with 12 bases between the two germline ends. The DNA for the CDR3 is TGCAGCGTTGATGCGGGGGCAGGTGGGGCCAACGTCCTGACTTTC. As protein: CSVDAGAGGANVLTF.

The chain couples TRBV15 to TRBJ2-1; the D is unclear. CDR1 LNHNV and CDR2 YYDKDF come from the germline V gene (reference sequence). The CDR3 runs to 13 residues. V lost 3 bases, J lost 5 bases, and 8 bases lay in between. The CDR3 spells CATSRPQDNEQFF. The CDR3 DNA reads as TGTGCCACCAGCAGGCCTCAGGACAATGAGCAGTTCTTC.

The CDR3 DNA reads TGTGCTGGGGACAGGAACAAGAACACTGAAGCTTTCTTT. Translating gives CAGDRNKNTEAFF. The chain carries TRBV7-9 and TRBJ1-1; 8 bases fit TRBD1. This CDR3 is built from 13 residues. Germline V lookup: CDR1 SEHNR, CDR2 FQNEAQ (reference sequence).

The J gene is TRBJ1-2, the V gene TRBV6-5; the D is unclear. Germline V gene sequence: CDR1 MNHEY, CDR2 SVGAGI. The CDR3 loop spans 13 amino acids. V gave up 5 bases and J gave up 4 bases, with 11 bases separating them. CDR3 residues: CASSEARVYGYTF. CDR3 in DNA: TGTGCCAGCAGTGAAGCCCGGGTCTATGGCTACACCTTC.

This clone was detected only once. The V and J genes are TRBV27 and TRBJ2-7; 7 bases agree with TRBD2. The CDR3 is 15 amino acids. Germline V lookup: CDR1 MNHEY, CDR2 SMNVEV (reference sequence). The V and J ends lost 3 bases and 1 base, in that order; junction bases with no gene match: 6. CDR3 loop: CASSFMAGVSYEQYF. The CDR3 DNA sequence: TGTGCCAGCAGTTTTATGGCGGGGGTGTCCTACGAGCAGTACTTC.

V is TRBV6-1 and J is TRBJ1-5, with D unclear. Germline values: CDR1 MNHNS, CDR2 SASEGT. Between the trimmed V and J ends, which lost 5 bases and 7 bases, there was a span of 12 bases. This CDR3 is 13 amino acids long. The CDR3 DNA reads as TGTGCCAGCAGTCCCATATCCAGACAGCCCCAGCATTTT. Translation gives CASSPISRQPQHF.

This clone was counted only a few times. V usage is TRBV30 and J usage is TRBJ1-4, with 8 bases aligning to TRBD1. Trimming at V came to 2 bases and at J to 7 bases, leaving 9 bases not matched to a gene. Per the germline V gene, CDR1 is GTSNPN and CDR2 is SVGIG (reference sequence). The CDR3 loop spans 15 amino acids. CDR3 bases: TGTGCCTGGAGTACTATACAGGGGGATTTTGAAAAACTGTTTTTT. Protein sequence: CAWSTIQGDFEKLFF.

The chain carries TRBV27 and TRBJ2-2; perhaps TRBD2 as D (5 bases). V was shortened by 7 bases and J by 5 bases, with 8 bases between the two germline ends. Germline V gives CDR1 MNHEY, CDR2 SMNVEV (reference sequence). This CDR3 spans 12 amino acids. The CDR3: CASNDYTGELFF. CDR3 coding DNA: TGTGCCAGCAACGACTATACCGGGGAGCTGTTTTTT.

The chain has TRBV30 and TRBJ1-5; 10 nucleotides agree with TRBD1. The V segment lost 2 bases and the J segment 5 bases; nucleotides outside the gene matches: 3. Germline V gene data show CDR1 as GTSNPN and CDR2 as SVGIG (reference sequence). This CDR3 has 14 residues. CDR3 amino acids: CAWSTGTGDQPQHF. CDR3 nucleotides: TGTGCCTGGAGTACCGGGACAGGGGATCAGCCCCAGCATTTT. Full variable domain (remainder filled in from reference TRBV30 and TRBJ1-5): SQTIHQWPATLVQPVGSPLSLECTVEGTSNPNLYWYRQAAGRGLQLLFYSVGIGQISSEVPQNLSASRPQDRQFILSSKKLLLSDSGFYLCAWSTGTGDQPQHFGDGTRLSIL.

The V call is TRBV7-9, the J call TRBJ1-6; a possible D gene is TRBD1 (6 bases). CDR3 length equals 16 residues. V was cut by 6 bases and J by 7 bases, with 19 bases left in between. Germline CDR1 reads SEHNR; CDR2 reads FQNEAQ (reference sequence). CDR3 bases: TGTGCCAGCAGTTTGCCGTCTCGGGGGGCGAATTCACCCCTCCACTTT. Its protein product is CASSLPSRGANSPLHF.